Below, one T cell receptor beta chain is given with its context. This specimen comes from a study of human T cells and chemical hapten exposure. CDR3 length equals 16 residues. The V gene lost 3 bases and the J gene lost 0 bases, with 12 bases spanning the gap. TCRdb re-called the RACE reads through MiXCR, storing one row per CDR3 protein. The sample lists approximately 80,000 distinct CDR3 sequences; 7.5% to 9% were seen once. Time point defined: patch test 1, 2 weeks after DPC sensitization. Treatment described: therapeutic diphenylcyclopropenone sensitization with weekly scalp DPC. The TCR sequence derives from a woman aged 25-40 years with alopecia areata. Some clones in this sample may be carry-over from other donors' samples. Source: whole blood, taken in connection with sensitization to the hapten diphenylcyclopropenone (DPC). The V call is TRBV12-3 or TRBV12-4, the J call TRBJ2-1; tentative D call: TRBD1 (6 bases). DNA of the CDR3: TGTGCCAGCAGTTTTATGGGACACCCCTCCTACAATGAGCAGTTCTTC. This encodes CASSFMGHPSYNEQFF.